This T cell receptor beta chain emerged from a study of beta chain features in type 1 diabetes. Points on this clone: Other DNA sequences in this sample translate to the same CDR3.

All of the isolated RNA was reverse transcribed, so expressed TCRB transcripts were sequenced. TCRdb keeps only in-frame clones here, not all; method: immunoSEQ multiplex PCR. Counted here are 400,000 to 500,000 clones, roughly 13% occurring once; the ten biggest clones make up under 0.04%. The CDR3 loop spans 11 amino acids. Germline loops: CDR1 SGHTA, CDR2 FQGNSA. Trimming took off 5 bases at V and 6 bases at J, with 5 bases between the two ends. The V and J genes are TRBV7-2 and TRBJ2-1; no definite D call. This TCR came from a man aged 25-45 years in good health. What was sequenced was naive CD4+ T cells from blood. The CDR3 loop reads CASSLINEQFF. The DNA for the CDR3 is TGTGCCAGCAGCCTTATCAATGAGCAGTTCTTC.